This T cell receptor beta chain emerged from a study of T cell responses to AZD1222 COVID-19 vaccine. This clone was seen a few times. Its antigen is still unknown. This table comes from immunoSEQ multiplex PCR, and its TCRdb copy is limited to in-frame clones, with some not included. The table includes about 140,000 clones, over 90% detected once. The CDR3 covers 15 residues. Germline assignment: CDR1 MGHRA and CDR2 YSYEKL. The V and J ends lost 0 bases and 3 bases respectively, with 12 bases between them. Study-wide points: The donors showed a predominance of white British ancestry and of females, with possible underestimation of clonal diversity. Unmutated variant regions reportedly attract nearly half of all spike-specific TCRs. Baseline serology detected seropositivity in only six or seven AZD1222 recipients.

Sequenced material: peripheral blood, taken on day 0 of AZD1222 vaccination. This chain connects TRBV4-1 to TRBJ2-7; no clear D gene. This receptor was taken from an adult in good health. Written as DNA, the CDR3 is TGCGCCAGCAGCCAAGATTGGGGAATGGGCTACGAGCAGTACTTC. It specifies CASSQDWGMGYEQYF.